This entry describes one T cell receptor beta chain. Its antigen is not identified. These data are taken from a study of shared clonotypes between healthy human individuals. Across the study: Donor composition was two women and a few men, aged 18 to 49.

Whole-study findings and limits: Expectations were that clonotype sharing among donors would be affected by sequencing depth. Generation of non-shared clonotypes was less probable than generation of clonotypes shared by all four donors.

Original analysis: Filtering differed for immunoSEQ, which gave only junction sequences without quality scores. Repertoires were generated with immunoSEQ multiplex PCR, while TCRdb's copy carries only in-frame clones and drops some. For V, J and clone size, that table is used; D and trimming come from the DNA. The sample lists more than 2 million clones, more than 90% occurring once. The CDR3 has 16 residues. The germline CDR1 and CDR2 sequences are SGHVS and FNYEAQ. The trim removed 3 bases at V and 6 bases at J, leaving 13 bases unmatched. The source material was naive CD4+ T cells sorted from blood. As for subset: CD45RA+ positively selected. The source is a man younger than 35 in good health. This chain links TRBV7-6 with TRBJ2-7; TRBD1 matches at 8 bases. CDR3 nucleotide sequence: TGTGCCAGCAGCTTGGGCCCGGGACAGGTAGTTGGCGAGCAGTACTTC. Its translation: CASSLGPGQVVGEQYF.